The rows below give T cell receptor beta chains drawn from one sample of a study of blood T cell repertoires in COVID-19. Sequenced by immunoSEQ multiplex PCR; TCRdb stores in-frame clones only, minus some. The table records around 100,000 clones, 70% to 90% of them present only once. The specimen was peripheral blood. The receptor set was obtained from a human donor in a cohort sampled during active COVID-19. The conserved cysteine and the conserved F or W are not part of the CDR3 here. Each record gives: CDR3 protein, J gene, clone size, V gene. Clone sizes are given selectively: once, few, many, or a class where the clone is expanded.

cdr3_aa: ATSRDLLYEQY
j_call: TRBJ2-7
clone_size: -
v_call: TRBV15

cdr3_aa: ASSGRDGYEQY
j_call: TRBJ2-7
clone_size: -
v_call: TRBV5-5

cdr3_aa: ASSQDRGKGTDTQY
j_call: TRBJ2-3
clone_size: few
v_call: TRBV4-1

cdr3_aa: ASSRDREGSYEQY
j_call: TRBJ2-7
clone_size: -
v_call: TRBV6-5

cdr3_aa: ASSSLGGFSYEQY
j_call: TRBJ2-7
clone_size: -
v_call: TRBV4-1

cdr3_aa: ASSSRQGGNSPLH
j_call: TRBJ1-6
clone_size: -
v_call: TRBV7-7

cdr3_aa: ASSQGGIPAKNIQY
j_call: TRBJ2-4
clone_size: once
v_call: TRBV3-1/TRBV3-2

cdr3_aa: ASSLGTDSYNEQF
j_call: TRBJ2-1
clone_size: -
v_call: TRBV28

cdr3_aa: ASSIVLQGNQPQH
j_call: TRBJ1-5
clone_size: -
v_call: TRBV19

cdr3_aa: SVGTGSSYEQY
j_call: TRBJ2-7
clone_size: -
v_call: TRBV29-1

cdr3_aa: ASRVTGTGAIGYT
j_call: TRBJ1-2
clone_size: few
v_call: TRBV28

cdr3_aa: ATSRDPGDQPQH
j_call: TRBJ1-5
clone_size: -
v_call: TRBV15

cdr3_aa: ASGELTGPTGELF
j_call: TRBJ2-2
clone_size: -
v_call: TRBV5-1

cdr3_aa: ASSWGQGNTEAF
j_call: TRBJ1-1
clone_size: -
v_call: TRBV28

cdr3_aa: ASSQPARGRGNSPLH
j_call: TRBJ1-6
clone_size: -
v_call: TRBV4-1

cdr3_aa: ASSLARVGNEKLF
j_call: TRBJ1-4
clone_size: few
v_call: TRBV5-6

cdr3_aa: ASSKEQGTENTEAF
j_call: TRBJ1-1
clone_size: -
v_call: TRBV21-1

cdr3_aa: ASRGDGNTIY
j_call: TRBJ1-3
clone_size: -
v_call: TRBV2

cdr3_aa: ASSSRTGGRYEQY
j_call: TRBJ2-7
clone_size: -
v_call: TRBV6-5

cdr3_aa: ASSRRDRNSNQPQH
j_call: TRBJ1-5
clone_size: few
v_call: TRBV3-1/TRBV3-2

cdr3_aa: ASSKNPGHLAKNIQY
j_call: TRBJ2-4
clone_size: -
v_call: TRBV21-1

cdr3_aa: ASRGDIRSYEQY
j_call: TRBJ2-7
clone_size: -
v_call: TRBV19

cdr3_aa: ASSGLAGGPGTGELF
j_call: TRBJ2-2
clone_size: -
v_call: TRBV2

cdr3_aa: ASSSARAADTEAF
j_call: TRBJ1-1
clone_size: -
v_call: TRBV7-9

cdr3_aa: ASSPQETGGGYT
j_call: TRBJ1-2
clone_size: -
v_call: TRBV6-4

cdr3_aa: SAVGLEETQY
j_call: TRBJ2-5
clone_size: -
v_call: TRBV29-1

cdr3_aa: ASSLALAGGSDTQY
j_call: TRBJ2-3
clone_size: -
v_call: TRBV14

cdr3_aa: ASSQGLGGEQF
j_call: TRBJ2-1
clone_size: -
v_call: TRBV3-1/TRBV3-2

cdr3_aa: ASSDRTATSGYT
j_call: TRBJ1-2
clone_size: -
v_call: TRBV10-2

cdr3_aa: AWGPLSLNEQF
j_call: TRBJ2-1
clone_size: -
v_call: TRBV30

cdr3_aa: ASSLEYVGTRLALGTEAF
j_call: TRBJ1-1
clone_size: -
v_call: TRBV11-2

cdr3_aa: ASSAGTSGRSQETQY
j_call: TRBJ2-5
clone_size: -
v_call: TRBV5-1

cdr3_aa: SVEDQTDPTNEKLF
j_call: TRBJ1-4
clone_size: -
v_call: TRBV29-1

cdr3_aa: ASSRPQGRNNQPQH
j_call: TRBJ1-5
clone_size: -
v_call: TRBV6-2/TRBV6-3

cdr3_aa: ASSPSGGLQETQY
j_call: TRBJ2-5
clone_size: once
v_call: TRBV7-9

cdr3_aa: ASSGSGGWTGELF
j_call: TRBJ2-2
clone_size: -
v_call: TRBV2

cdr3_aa: ASSQGRTATNEKLF
j_call: TRBJ1-4
clone_size: -
v_call: TRBV4-1

cdr3_aa: ASSVVPNTGELF
j_call: TRBJ2-2
clone_size: -
v_call: TRBV9

cdr3_aa: ASSSGVRETQY
j_call: TRBJ2-5
clone_size: -
v_call: TRBV28

cdr3_aa: ASSGAEGEKLF
j_call: TRBJ1-4
clone_size: -
v_call: TRBV7-9

cdr3_aa: AWSAGRGDIGYT
j_call: TRBJ1-2
clone_size: -
v_call: TRBV30

cdr3_aa: ASSKGLAGGFPTDTQY
j_call: TRBJ2-3
clone_size: -
v_call: TRBV21-1